The sequence of this T cell receptor beta chain was determined in a study of OX40 agonist ivuxolimab in advanced cancers. Trimming cost V 2 bases and J 2 bases; bases outside gene matches: 5. The CDR3 loop spans 17 amino acids. Germline CDR1 SNHLY, CDR2 FYNNEI. Regarding this clone: No antigen is known for it.

Study-wide points: Patients who responded partially at 0.1-3.0 mg/kg showed clonal expansion ranking among the lowest. At doses 0.1 to 3.0 mg/kg, CD4+ and CD8+ clones expanded.

TCRdb's table, derived via immunoSEQ multiplex PCR, lists solely in-frame clones and lacks some. Of fewer than 45,000 clones in the sample, just under 90% were seen once. The clonotype was recovered from an adult with an advanced solid tumor such as melanoma, head and neck, liver or kidney cancer. The rearrangement uses TRBV2 and TRBJ1-5; 11 positions agree with TRBD1. The input for sequencing was CD4+ or CD8+ T cells sorted from blood, taken in a trial of the OX40 agonist ivuxolimab. CDR3 nucleotides: TGTGCCAGCAGTGAATTCGGGACAGGGGGACGCAATCAGCCCCAGCATTTT. Translating gives CASSEFGTGGRNQPQHF.